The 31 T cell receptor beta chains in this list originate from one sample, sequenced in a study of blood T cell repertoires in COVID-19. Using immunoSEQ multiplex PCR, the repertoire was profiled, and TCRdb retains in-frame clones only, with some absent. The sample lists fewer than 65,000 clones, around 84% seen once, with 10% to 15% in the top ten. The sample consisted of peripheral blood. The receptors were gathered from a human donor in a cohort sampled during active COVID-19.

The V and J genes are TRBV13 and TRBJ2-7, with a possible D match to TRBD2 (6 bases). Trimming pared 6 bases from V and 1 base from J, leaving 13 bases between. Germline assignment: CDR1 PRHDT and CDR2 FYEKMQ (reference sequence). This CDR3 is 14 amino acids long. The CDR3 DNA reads TGTGCCAGCAGTCGGCCGGGACTGTCCTACGAGCAGTACTTC. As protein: CASSRPGLSYEQYF.

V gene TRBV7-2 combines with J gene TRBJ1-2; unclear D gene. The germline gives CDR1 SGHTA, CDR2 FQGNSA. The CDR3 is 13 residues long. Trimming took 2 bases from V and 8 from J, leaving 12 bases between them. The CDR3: CASSLLAGGGYTF. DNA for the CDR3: TGTGCCAGCAGCTTACTGGCAGGCGGGGGCTACACCTTC.

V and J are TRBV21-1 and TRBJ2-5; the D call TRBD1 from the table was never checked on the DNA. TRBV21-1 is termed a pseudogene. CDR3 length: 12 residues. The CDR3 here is CASGPGGETQYF. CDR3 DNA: TGTGCCAGCGGACCAGGGGGAGAGACCCAGTACTTC.

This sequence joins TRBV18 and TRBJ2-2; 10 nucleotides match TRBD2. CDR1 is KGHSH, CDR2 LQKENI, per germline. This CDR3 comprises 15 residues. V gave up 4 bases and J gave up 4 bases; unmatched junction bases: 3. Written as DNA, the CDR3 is TGTGCCAGCTCACTAGCGGGAGGCCTCACCGGGGAGCTGTTTTTT. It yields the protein CASSLAGGLTGELFF.

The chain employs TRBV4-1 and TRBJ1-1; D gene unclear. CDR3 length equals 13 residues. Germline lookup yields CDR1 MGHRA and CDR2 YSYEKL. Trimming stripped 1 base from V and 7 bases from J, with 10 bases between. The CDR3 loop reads CASSQVYDNEAFF. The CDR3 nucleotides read TGCGCCAGCAGCCAAGTGTACGACAATGAAGCTTTCTTT.

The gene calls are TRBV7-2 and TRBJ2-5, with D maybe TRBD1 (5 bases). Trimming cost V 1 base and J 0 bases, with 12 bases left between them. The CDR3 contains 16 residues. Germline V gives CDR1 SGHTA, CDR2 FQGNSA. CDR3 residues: CASSLVQGPYQETQYF. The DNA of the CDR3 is TGTGCCAGCAGCTTAGTGCAGGGCCCGTACCAAGAGACCCAGTACTTC.

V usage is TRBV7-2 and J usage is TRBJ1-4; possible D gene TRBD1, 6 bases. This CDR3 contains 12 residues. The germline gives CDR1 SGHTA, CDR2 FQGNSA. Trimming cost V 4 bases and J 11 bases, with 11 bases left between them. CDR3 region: CASSYRAGKLFF. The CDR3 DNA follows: TGTGCCAGCAGCTACAGGGCTGGGAAACTGTTTTTT.

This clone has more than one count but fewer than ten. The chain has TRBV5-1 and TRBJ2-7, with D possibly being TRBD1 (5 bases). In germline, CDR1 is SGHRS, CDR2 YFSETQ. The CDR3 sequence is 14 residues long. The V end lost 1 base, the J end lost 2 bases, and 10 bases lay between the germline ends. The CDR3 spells CASSLSARAYEQYF. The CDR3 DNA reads TGCGCCAGCAGCTTGTCGGCCAGGGCCTACGAGCAGTACTTC.

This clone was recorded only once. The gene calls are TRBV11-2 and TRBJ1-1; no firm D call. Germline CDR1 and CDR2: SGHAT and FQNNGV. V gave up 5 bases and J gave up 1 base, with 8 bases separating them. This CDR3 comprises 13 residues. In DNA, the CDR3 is TGTGCCAGCAGCCCAGAGGGGAACACTGAAGCTTTCTTT. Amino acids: CASSPEGNTEAFF.

Here the CDR3 DNA reads TGTGCCAGCAGTTACTCCGCAGGGGGAACCATATATTTT. Translation gives CASSYSAGGTIYF. The rearrangement uses TRBV6-5 and TRBJ1-3, with 7 positions matching TRBD1. This CDR3 is 13 amino acids long. Germline V gives CDR1 MNHEY, CDR2 SVGAGI. V shed 0 bases and J 10 bases; nucleotides not matched to a gene: 3.

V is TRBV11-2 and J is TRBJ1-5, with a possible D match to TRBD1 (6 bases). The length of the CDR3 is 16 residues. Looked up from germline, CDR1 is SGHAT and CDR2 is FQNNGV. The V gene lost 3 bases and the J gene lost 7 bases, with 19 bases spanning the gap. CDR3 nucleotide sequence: TGTGCCAGCAGCTTCGTACATATCCGGGACAACCAGCCCCAGCATTTT. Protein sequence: CASSFVHIRDNQPQHF. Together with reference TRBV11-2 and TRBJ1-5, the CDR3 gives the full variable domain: EAGVAQSPRYKIIEKRQSVAFWCNPISGHATLYWYQQILGQGPKLLIQFQNNGVVDDSQLPKDRFSAERLKGVDSTLKIQPAKLEDSAVYLCASSFVHIRDNQPQHFGDGTRLSIL.

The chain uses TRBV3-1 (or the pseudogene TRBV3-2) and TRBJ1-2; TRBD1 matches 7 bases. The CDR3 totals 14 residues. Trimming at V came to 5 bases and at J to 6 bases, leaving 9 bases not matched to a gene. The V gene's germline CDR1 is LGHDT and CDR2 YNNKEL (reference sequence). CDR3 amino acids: CASSDRTGTNGYTF. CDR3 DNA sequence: TGTGCCAGCAGCGATCGGACAGGAACTAATGGCTACACCTTC.

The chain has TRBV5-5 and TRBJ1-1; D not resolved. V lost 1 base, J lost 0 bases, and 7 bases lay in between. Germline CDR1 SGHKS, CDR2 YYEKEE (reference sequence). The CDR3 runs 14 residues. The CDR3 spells CASSLPDLNTEAFF. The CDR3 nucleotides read TGTGCCAGCAGCTTGCCAGATCTGAACACTGAAGCTTTCTTT.

In nucleotides, the CDR3 is TGTGCCAGCAGCGCGGGGGTCGAAGGGGAGATTTCCCACGAGCAGTACTTC. Translating it yields CASSAGVEGEISHEQYF. The chain carries TRBV9 and TRBJ2-7; tentative D call: TRBD2 (6 bases). V lost 3 bases, J lost 5 bases, and 24 bases lay in between. Germline V gene sequence: CDR1 SGDLS, CDR2 YYNGEE. This CDR3 has 17 residues.

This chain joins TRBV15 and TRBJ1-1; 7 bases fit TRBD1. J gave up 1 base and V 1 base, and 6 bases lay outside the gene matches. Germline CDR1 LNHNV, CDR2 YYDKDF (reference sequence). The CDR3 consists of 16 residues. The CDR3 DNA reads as TGTGCCACCAGCAGAGTCTCGGGACAGCAGAACACTGAAGCTTTCTTT. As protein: CATSRVSGQQNTEAFF.

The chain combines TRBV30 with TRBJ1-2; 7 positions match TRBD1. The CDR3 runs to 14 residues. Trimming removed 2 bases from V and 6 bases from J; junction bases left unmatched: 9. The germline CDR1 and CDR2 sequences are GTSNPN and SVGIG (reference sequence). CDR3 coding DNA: TGTGCCTGGAGTCAGACAGGGAGAAGCGATGGCTACACCTTC. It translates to CAWSQTGRSDGYTF. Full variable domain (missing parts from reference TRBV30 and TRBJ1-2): SQTIHQWPATLVQPVGSPLSLECTVEGTSNPNLYWYRQAAGRGLQLLFYSVGIGQISSEVPQNLSASRPQDRQFILSSKKLLLSDSGFYLCAWSQTGRSDGYTFGSGTRLTVV.

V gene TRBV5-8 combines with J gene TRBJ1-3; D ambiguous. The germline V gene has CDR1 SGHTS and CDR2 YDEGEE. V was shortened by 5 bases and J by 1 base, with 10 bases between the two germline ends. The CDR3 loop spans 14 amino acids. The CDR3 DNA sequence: TGTGCCAGCAGTCCCCGGGTTTCTGGAAACACCATATATTTT. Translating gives CASSPRVSGNTIYF.

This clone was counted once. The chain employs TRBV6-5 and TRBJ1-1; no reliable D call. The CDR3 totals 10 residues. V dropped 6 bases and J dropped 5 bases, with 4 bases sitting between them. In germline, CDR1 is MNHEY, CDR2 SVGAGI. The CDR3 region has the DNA TGTGCCAGCAGCTTAACTGAAGCTTTCTTT. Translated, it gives CASSLTEAFF.

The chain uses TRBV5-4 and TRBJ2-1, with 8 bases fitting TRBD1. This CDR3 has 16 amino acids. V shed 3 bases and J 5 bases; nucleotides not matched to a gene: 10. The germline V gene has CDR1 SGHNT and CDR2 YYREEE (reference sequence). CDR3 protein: CASSSMGRGLDNEQFF. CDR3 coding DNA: TGTGCCAGCAGCTCGATGGGCAGGGGGCTGGACAATGAGCAGTTCTTC.

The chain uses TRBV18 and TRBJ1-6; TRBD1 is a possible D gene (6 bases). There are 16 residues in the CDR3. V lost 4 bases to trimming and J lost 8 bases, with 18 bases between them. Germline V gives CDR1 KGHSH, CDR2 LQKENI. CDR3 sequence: CASSRAVQGIDSPLHF. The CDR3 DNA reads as TGTGCCAGCTCACGTGCCGTACAGGGTATCGATTCACCCCTCCACTTT.

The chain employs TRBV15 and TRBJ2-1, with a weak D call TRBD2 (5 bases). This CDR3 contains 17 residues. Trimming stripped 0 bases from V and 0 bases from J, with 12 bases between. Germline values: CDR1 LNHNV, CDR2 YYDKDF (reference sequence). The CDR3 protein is CATSRDAGRTSYNEQFF. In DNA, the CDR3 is TGTGCCACCAGCAGAGATGCGGGCAGGACCTCCTACAATGAGCAGTTCTTC.

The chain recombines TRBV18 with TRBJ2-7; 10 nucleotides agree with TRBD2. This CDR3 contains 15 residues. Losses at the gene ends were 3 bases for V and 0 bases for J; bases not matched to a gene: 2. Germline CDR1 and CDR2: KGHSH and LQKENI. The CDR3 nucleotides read TGTGCCAGCTCACCCGGGACTAGCGCCTCCTACGAGCAGTACTTC. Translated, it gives CASSPGTSASYEQYF.

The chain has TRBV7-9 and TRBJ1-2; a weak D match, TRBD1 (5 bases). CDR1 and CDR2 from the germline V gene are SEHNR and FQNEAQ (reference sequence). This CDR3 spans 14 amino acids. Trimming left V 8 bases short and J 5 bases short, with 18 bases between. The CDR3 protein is CASGKEGTKYGYTF. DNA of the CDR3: TGTGCCAGCGGCAAGGAGGGGACCAAATATGGCTACACCTTC.

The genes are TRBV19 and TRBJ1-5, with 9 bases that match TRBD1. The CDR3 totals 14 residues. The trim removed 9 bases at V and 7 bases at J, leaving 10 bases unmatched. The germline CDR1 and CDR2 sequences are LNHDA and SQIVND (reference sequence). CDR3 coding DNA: TGTGCCAGCACCAAGTGGGACAGGGCCCAGCCCCAGCATTTT. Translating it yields CASTKWDRAQPQHF.

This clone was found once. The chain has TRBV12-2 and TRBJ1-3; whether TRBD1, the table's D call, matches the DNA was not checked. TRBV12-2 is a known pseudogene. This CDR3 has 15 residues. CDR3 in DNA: TGTGCAAGTCGCTTACACCACAGTATTTGGAACACCATATATTTT. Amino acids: CASRLHHSIWNTIYF.

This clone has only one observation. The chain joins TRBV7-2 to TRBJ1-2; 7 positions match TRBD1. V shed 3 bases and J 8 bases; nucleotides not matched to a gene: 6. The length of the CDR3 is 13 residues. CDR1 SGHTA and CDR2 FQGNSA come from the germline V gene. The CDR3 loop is CASSFDRAQGYTF. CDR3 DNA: TGTGCCAGCAGCTTCGACAGGGCGCAGGGCTACACCTTC.

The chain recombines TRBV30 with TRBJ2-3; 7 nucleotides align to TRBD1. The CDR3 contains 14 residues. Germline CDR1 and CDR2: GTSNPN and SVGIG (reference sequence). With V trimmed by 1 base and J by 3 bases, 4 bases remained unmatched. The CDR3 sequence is CAWSGRGKTDTQYF. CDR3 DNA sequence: TGTGCCTGGAGTGGCAGGGGGAAAACAGATACGCAGTATTTT. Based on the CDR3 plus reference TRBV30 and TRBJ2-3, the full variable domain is SQTIHQWPATLVQPVGSPLSLECTVEGTSNPNLYWYRQAAGRGLQLLFYSVGIGQISSEVPQNLSASRPQDRQFILSSKKLLLSDSGFYLCAWSGRGKTDTQYFGPGTRLTVL.

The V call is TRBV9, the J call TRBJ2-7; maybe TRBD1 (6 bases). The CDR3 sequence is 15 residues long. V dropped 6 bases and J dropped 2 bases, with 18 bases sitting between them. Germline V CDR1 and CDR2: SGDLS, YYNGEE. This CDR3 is CASTPSGTTTYEQYF. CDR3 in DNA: TGTGCCAGCACCCCCTCCGGGACAACCACCTACGAGCAGTACTTC.

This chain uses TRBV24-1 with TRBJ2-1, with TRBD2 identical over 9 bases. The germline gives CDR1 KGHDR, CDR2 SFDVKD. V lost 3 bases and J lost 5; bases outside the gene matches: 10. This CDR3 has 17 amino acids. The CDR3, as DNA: TGTGCCACCAGTGATATGTTACCCGGGACTAGCAACAATGAGCAGTTCTTC. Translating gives CATSDMLPGTSNNEQFF.

Here the CDR3 reads CASSLLAGGVNEQFF. The CDR3 region has the DNA TGTGCCAGCAGCTTACTAGCGGGGGGAGTCAATGAGCAGTTCTTC. The chain has TRBV7-3 and TRBJ2-1; 11 bases are shared with TRBD2. In germline, CDR1 is SGHTA, CDR2 FQGTGA. V was clipped by 2 bases and J by 6 bases; unmatched bases: 3. The CDR3 length is 15 residues.

CDR3 DNA sequence: TGCGCCAGCAGCCCACTAGCGGGGGGGGCCTACCAAGAGACCCAGTACTTC. It translates to CASSPLAGGAYQETQYF. The V call is TRBV5-1, the J call TRBJ2-5, with 13 bases fitting TRBD2. Germline CDR1 is SGHRS and CDR2 is YFSETQ. There are 17 residues in the CDR3. With V trimmed by 4 bases and J by 0 bases, 6 bases remained unmatched.